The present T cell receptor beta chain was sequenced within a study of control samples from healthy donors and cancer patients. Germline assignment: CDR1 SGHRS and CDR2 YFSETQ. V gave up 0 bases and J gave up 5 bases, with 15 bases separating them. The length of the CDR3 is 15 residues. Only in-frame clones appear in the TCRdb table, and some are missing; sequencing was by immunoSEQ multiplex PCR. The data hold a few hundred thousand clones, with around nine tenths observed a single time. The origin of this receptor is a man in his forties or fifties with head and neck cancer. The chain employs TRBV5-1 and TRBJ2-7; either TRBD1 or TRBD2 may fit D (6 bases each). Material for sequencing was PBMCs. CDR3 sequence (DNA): TGCGCCAGCAGCTTGGAGTCAGGGGAGGTGGACGAGCAGTACTTC. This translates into CASSLESGEVDEQYF.